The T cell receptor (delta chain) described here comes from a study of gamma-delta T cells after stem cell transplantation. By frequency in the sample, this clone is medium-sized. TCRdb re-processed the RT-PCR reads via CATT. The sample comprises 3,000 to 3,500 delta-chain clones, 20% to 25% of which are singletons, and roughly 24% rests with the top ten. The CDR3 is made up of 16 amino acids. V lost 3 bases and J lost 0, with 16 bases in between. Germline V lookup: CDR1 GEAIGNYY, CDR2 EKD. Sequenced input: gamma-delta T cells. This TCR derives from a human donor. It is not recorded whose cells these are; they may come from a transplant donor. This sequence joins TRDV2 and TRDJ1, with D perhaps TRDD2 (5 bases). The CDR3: CACDPLLVGYTDKLIF. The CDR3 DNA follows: TGTGCCTGTGACCCCCTCCTAGTCGGATACACCGATAAACTCATCTTT.